These 28 T cell receptor beta chains came from one sample sequenced in a study of post-analysis software for immune sequencing data. The study, taken as a whole, reports: TRBV5-6, TRBV5-1 and TRBV20-1 were among four or five TRBV segments more frequent in patients than controls.

Antigen specificity for these receptors is unknown. Built from TCR beta cDNA, the libraries had unique molecular identifiers in them. TCRdb reanalysed the PCR reads using MiXCR and keeps one entry per CDR3 protein. The sample has 750,000 to 950,000 distinct CDR3 sequences; 35% to 55% are singletons. Sequencing was performed on blood. These receptors all stem from a girl between 5 and 17 years old with multiple sclerosis.

The rearrangement links TRBV20-1 to TRBJ2-3; the D gene is possibly TRBD2 (6 bases). Germline V gene data show CDR1 as DFQATT and CDR2 as SNEGSKA (reference sequence). V shed 4 bases and J shed 6 bases, with 8 bases lying between them. CDR3 size: 11 residues. The DNA for the CDR3 is TGCAGTGCTACCCGGGGGGATACGCAGTATTTT. It specifies CSATRGDTQYF.

This clonotype occurred a few times. The chain joins TRBV7-2 to TRBJ2-7; 8 bases match TRBD2. The CDR3 is made up of 13 amino acids. V was pared by 5 bases and J by 4 bases, with 4 bases of the junction left unmatched. Per the germline V gene, CDR1 is SGHTA and CDR2 is FQGNSA. The CDR3 region is CASSLLAAYEQYF. The CDR3 nucleotides read TGTGCCAGCAGCCTACTAGCGGCATACGAGCAGTACTTC.

The chain links TRBV4-2 to TRBJ2-1; 9 bases are shared with TRBD2. The V gene's germline CDR1 is LGHNA and CDR2 YNFKEQ. The CDR3 has 16 residues. V trimming: 4 bases; J trimming: 4 bases; junction bases outside the gene matches: 8. CDR3 protein: CASSRRLAERYNEQFF. The CDR3, as DNA: TGTGCCAGCAGCCGCCGACTAGCGGAAAGATACAATGAGCAGTTCTTC.

This sequence joins TRBV28 and TRBJ2-4; D is possibly TRBD1 (6 bases). The better agreement between TRBJ2-7 and the DNA end casts doubt on the J call. Germline V gene data show CDR1 as MDHEN and CDR2 as SYDVKM. The CDR3 sequence is 14 residues long. Written as DNA, the CDR3 is TGTGCCACCGTTGACAGGCCCAGCACCTACGAGCAGTACTTC. Translated, it gives CATVDRPSTYEQYF.

The V gene is TRBV27, the J gene TRBJ1-1; no clear D gene. Germline-derived CDR1 and CDR2 are MNHEY and SMNVEV (reference sequence). The ends were cut back, 8 bases at V and 4 bases at J, with 14 bases in the middle. This CDR3 contains 13 residues. CDR3 sequence: CASATGGSTEAFF. CDR3 sequence (DNA): TGTGCCAGCGCCACGGGAGGTAGCACTGAAGCTTTCTTT.

The V gene is TRBV6-5, the J gene TRBJ2-4; TRBD1 aligns across 8 bases. The tail of the sequence fits TRBJ2-7 better, so the J call may be wrong. CDR1 and CDR2 from the germline V gene are MNHEY and SVGAGI. The length of the CDR3 is 15 residues. The CDR3, as DNA: TGTGCCAGCAGATACAGCCGGGACAGGACCTACGAGCAGTACTTC. This translates into CASRYSRDRTYEQYF.

This clonotype was counted many times. This chain joins TRBV6-6 and TRBJ2-5; D is undetermined. This CDR3 contains 12 residues. The germline gives CDR1 MNHNY, CDR2 SVGAGI (reference sequence). V lost 8 bases to trimming and J lost 4 bases, with 11 bases between them. CDR3 sequence: CASSSNGETQYF. The CDR3 nucleotides read TGTGCCAGCTCTAGTAACGGAGAGACCCAGTACTTC.

This clonotype has just a few counts. This chain connects TRBV20-1 to TRBJ2-1, with D maybe TRBD2 (6 bases). The ends were cut back, 1 base at V and 6 bases at J, with 10 bases in the middle. Germline CDR1 DFQATT, CDR2 SNEGSKA (reference sequence). CDR3 length: 13 residues. The CDR3: CSARAGGINEQFF. Here the CDR3 DNA reads TGCAGTGCTAGAGCTGGGGGGATCAATGAGCAGTTCTTC.

This rearrangement joins TRBV20-1 to TRBJ2-7; 12 nucleotides line up with TRBD2. Germline CDR1 reads DFQATT; CDR2 reads SNEGSKA (reference sequence). This CDR3 contains 20 residues. V lost 6 bases and J lost 0; bases outside the gene matches: 21. The CDR3 DNA reads TGCAGTGCATTCACGGGGCTAGCGGGAGGGTCAATATACGACTCCTACGAGCAGTACTTC. This encodes CSAFTGLAGGSIYDSYEQYF.

CDR3 in amino acids: CASSHGGSEADTQYF. In DNA, the CDR3 is TGTGCCAGCAGCCACGGCGGGTCGGAGGCAGATACGCAGTATTTT. The chain couples TRBV14 to TRBJ2-3; D is possibly TRBD2 (5 bases). V dropped 3 bases and J dropped 4 bases, with 14 bases sitting between them. The CDR3 sequence is 15 residues long. Germline-derived CDR1 and CDR2 are SGHDN and FVKESK.

This clonotype has a count of ten or more. This sequence joins TRBV7-9 and TRBJ2-7; 9 nucleotides align to TRBD1. The germline CDR1 and CDR2 sequences are SEHNR and FQNEAQ (reference sequence). The CDR3 extends over 13 amino acids. V lost 9 bases and J lost 0; bases outside the gene matches: 3. The CDR3: CASTGGSSYEQYF. The CDR3 DNA follows: TGTGCCAGTACAGGGGGCAGCTCCTACGAGCAGTACTTC.

V usage is TRBV6-5 and J usage is TRBJ1-1, with 9 bases matching TRBD1. After removal of 4 bases from V and 0 bases from J, the junction contained 6 bases not matched to a gene. Germline V gene data show CDR1 as MNHEY and CDR2 as SVGAGI. The length of the CDR3 is 16 residues. The CDR3 spells CASSFSQGALNTEAFF. DNA for the CDR3: TGTGCCAGCAGTTTTTCACAGGGGGCTTTGAACACTGAAGCTTTCTTT.

This chain links TRBV5-1 with TRBJ2-1; D gene unclear. Germline-derived CDR1 and CDR2 are SGHRS and YFSETQ. Deletions cut 0 bases from V and 8 bases from J, with 9 bases between. CDR3 length: 13 residues. CDR3 amino acids: CASSLAGQHEQFF. The CDR3 DNA reads as TGCGCCAGCAGCTTGGCAGGCCAGCATGAGCAGTTCTTC.

This rearrangement joins TRBV20-1 to TRBJ1-5; no clear D gene. Germline CDR1 and CDR2: DFQATT and SNEGSKA (reference sequence). With 3 bases removed from V and 5 bases from J, the gap between germline ends came to 8 bases. The CDR3 is 12 residues long. CDR3 bases: TGCAGTGCTAGCTTGGGTGATCAGCCCCAGCATTTT. This gives the protein CSASLGDQPQHF.

This clonotype was seen only once. V and J are TRBV15 and TRBJ2-4; 8 positions match TRBD1. V lost 4 bases, J lost 0 bases, and 5 bases stayed unmatched. Per germline, CDR1 LNHNV and CDR2 YYDKDF (reference sequence). The CDR3 runs to 16 residues. This CDR3 is CATSKGTGKAKNIQYF. CDR3 coding DNA: TGTGCCACCAGCAAAGGGACAGGCAAAGCCAAAAACATTCAGTACTTC.

The V and J genes are TRBV10-1 and TRBJ1-3; no clear D. In germline, CDR1 is WNHNN, CDR2 SYGVQD (reference sequence). CDR3 size: 15 residues. V lost 2 bases, J lost 5 bases, and 13 bases lay in between. CDR3 residues: CASSEGAGARNTIYF. CDR3 in DNA: TGCGCCAGCAGTGAGGGCGCCGGAGCAAGAAACACCATATATTTT.

The gene calls are TRBV28 and TRBJ2-5, with TRBD2 matching 7 bases. The end of the DNA aligns better with TRBJ2-7, so the J call may be wrong. The germline V gene encodes CDR1 MDHEN and CDR2 SYDVKM. This CDR3 comprises 14 residues. The CDR3 nucleotides read TGTGCCAGCAGTTTAAGCGGGCCGGGAGGCGAGCAGTACTTC. Its protein product is CASSLSGPGGEQYF.

This clonotype was counted a few times. This chain joins TRBV20-1 and TRBJ2-7; the D call may be TRBD1 or TRBD2 (5 bases each). V dropped 6 bases and J dropped 3 bases, with 12 bases sitting between them. CDR1 is DFQATT and CDR2 is SNEGSKA in the germline V gene (reference sequence). The CDR3 has 12 residues. CDR3 loop: CSATGPLYEQYF. For the CDR3, the DNA is TGCAGTGCCACGGGACCTCTCTACGAGCAGTACTTC.

CDR3 DNA sequence: TGTGCCAGCAGCGCCAGACTAGCGGGAGCTTGGAATGAGCAGTTCTTC. Translated, it gives CASSARLAGAWNEQFF. The rearrangement uses TRBV9 and TRBJ2-1; TRBD2 agrees at 12 bases. Germline V gene lookup returns CDR1 SGDLS and CDR2 YYNGEE. The CDR3 is 16 residues long. V lost 3 bases to trimming and J lost 7 bases; unmatched junction nucleotides: 8. The complete variable domain, with remaining parts taken from reference TRBV9 and TRBJ2-1, reads DSGVTQTPKHLITATGQRVTLRCSPRSGDLSVYWYQQSLDQGLQFLIQYYNGEERAKGNILERFSAQQFPDLHSELNLSSLELGDSALYFCASSARLAGAWNEQFFGPGTRLTVL.

In this sample, this clonotype turned up a few times. The V and J genes are TRBV29-1 and TRBJ2-5; D may be TRBD1 (6 bases). The V gene's germline CDR1 is SQVTM and CDR2 ANQGSEA. The ends were cut back, 1 base at V and 1 base at J, with 7 bases in the middle. The CDR3 totals 13 residues. The CDR3 DNA reads as TGCAGCGTTGAAGGGGACATCCAAGAGACCCAGTACTTC. This gives the protein CSVEGDIQETQYF. Variable domain in full (rest from reference TRBV29-1 and TRBJ2-5): SAVISQKPSRDICQRGTSLTIQCQVDSQVTMMFWYRQQPGQSLTLIATANQGSEATYESGFVIDKFPISRPNLTFSTLTVSNMSPEDSSIYLCSVEGDIQETQYFGPGTRLLVL.

In this sample, this clonotype turned up a few times. The chain is built from TRBV5-1 and TRBJ2-1, with a possible D match to TRBD2 (6 bases). With 5 bases removed from V and 1 base from J, the gap between germline ends came to 10 bases. CDR3 length: 14 residues. Per germline, CDR1 SGHRS and CDR2 YFSETQ. CDR3 region: CASRGGWSYNEQFF. In DNA, the CDR3 is TGCGCCAGCAGGGGAGGTTGGTCCTACAATGAGCAGTTCTTC.

The V gene is TRBV7-2, the J gene TRBJ2-1; 8 bases are shared with TRBD2. The CDR3 spans 17 residues. The germline V gene has CDR1 SGHTA and CDR2 FQGNSA. V trimming: 3 bases; J trimming: 0 bases; junction bases outside the gene matches: 7. CDR3 in amino acids: CASSFPTSGSSYNEQFF. Here the CDR3 DNA reads TGTGCCAGCAGCTTTCCGACCAGCGGGAGCTCCTACAATGAGCAGTTCTTC.

This clonotype was counted between two and nine times. The chain links TRBV20-1 to TRBJ2-1, with 11 bases aligning to TRBD2. The J call may be faulty, since TRBJ2-7 better matches the DNA end. This CDR3 has 14 amino acids. Germline V gene sequence: CDR1 DFQATT, CDR2 SNEGSKA (reference sequence). The CDR3 coding sequence is TGCAGTGCCTCCCGACTAGCGGGACAAGTCGAGCAGTACTTC. Amino acids: CSASRLAGQVEQYF.

This clonotype turned up a few times. The rearrangement joins TRBV5-1 to TRBJ2-7; TRBD2 matches at 13 bases. CDR1 is SGHRS, CDR2 YFSETQ, per germline. V dropped 0 bases and J dropped 3; count of bases not matched to a gene: 9. This CDR3 has 18 amino acids. The CDR3: CASSLGGTSGILGYEQYF. In DNA, the CDR3 is TGCGCCAGCAGCTTGGGGGGGACTAGCGGGATCCTAGGCTACGAGCAGTACTTC.

The rearrangement links TRBV12-3 or TRBV12-4 to TRBJ2-3, with a weak D call TRBD2 (6 bases). CDR3 length equals 16 residues. Trimming shortened V by 1 base and J by 2 bases, and 13 bases separated the two germline ends. CDR3 nucleotide sequence: TGTGCCAGCAGTTTAGGTTGGGGGGAGCTCACAGATACGCAGTATTTT. Amino acids: CASSLGWGELTDTQYF.

This sequence joins TRBV5-5 and TRBJ1-6; D uncertain. The CDR3 extends over 15 amino acids. V was trimmed by 0 bases and J by 7 bases, leaving 11 bases between them. Germline V gene data show CDR1 as SGHKS and CDR2 as YYEKEE (reference sequence). The CDR3 nucleotides read TGTGCCAGCAGCTTGGTAGAGGTAGTGAATTCACCCCTCCACTTT. Amino acid sequence: CASSLVEVVNSPLHF.

V and J are TRBV6-1 and TRBJ2-5, with 11 nucleotides matching TRBD1. The CDR3 extends over 14 amino acids. Germline CDR1 MNHNS, CDR2 SASEGT. J lost 11 bases, V lost 10 bases, and 15 bases had no gene match. DNA of the CDR3: TGTGCCATGGACACAGGACAGGGGGCACCGGAGCAGTACTTC. This gives the protein CAMDTGQGAPEQYF.

The chain links TRBV5-1 to TRBJ1-4, with D possibly TRBD1 on 5 matching bases. The CDR3 is 14 amino acids. Germline V gene data show CDR1 as SGHRS and CDR2 as YFSETQ. Trimming pared 4 bases from V and 7 bases from J, leaving 14 bases between. The CDR3, as DNA: TGCGCCAGCAGCCTTCAGGGCCTGGCTGAAAAACTGTTTTTT. Translated: CASSLQGLAEKLFF.